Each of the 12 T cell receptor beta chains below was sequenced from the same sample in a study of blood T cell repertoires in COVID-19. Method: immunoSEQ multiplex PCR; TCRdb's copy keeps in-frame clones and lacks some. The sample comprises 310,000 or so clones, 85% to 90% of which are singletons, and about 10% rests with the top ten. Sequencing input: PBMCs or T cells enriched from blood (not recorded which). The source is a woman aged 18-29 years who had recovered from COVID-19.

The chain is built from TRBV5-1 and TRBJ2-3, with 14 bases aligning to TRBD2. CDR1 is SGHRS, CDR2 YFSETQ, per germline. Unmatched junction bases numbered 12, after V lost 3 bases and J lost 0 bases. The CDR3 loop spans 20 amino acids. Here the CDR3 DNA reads TGCGCCAGCAGCTCCGCTTTGGGACTAGCGGGAGTATCTAGCACAGATACGCAGTATTTT. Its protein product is CASSSALGLAGVSSTDTQYF.

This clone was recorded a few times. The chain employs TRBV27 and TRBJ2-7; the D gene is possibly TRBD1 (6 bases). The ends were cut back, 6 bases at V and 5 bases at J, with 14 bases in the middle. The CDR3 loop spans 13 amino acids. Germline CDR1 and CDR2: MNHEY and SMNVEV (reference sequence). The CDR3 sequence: CASSTSGAHEQYF. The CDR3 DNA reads TGTGCCAGCAGCACATCAGGGGCCCACGAGCAGTACTTC.

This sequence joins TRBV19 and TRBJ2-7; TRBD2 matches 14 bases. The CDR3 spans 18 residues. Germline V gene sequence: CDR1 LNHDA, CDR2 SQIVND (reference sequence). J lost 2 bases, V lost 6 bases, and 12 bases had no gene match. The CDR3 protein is CASSETGLAGDRPYEQYF. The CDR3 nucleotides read TGTGCCAGTAGCGAGACGGGACTAGCGGGAGACCGACCCTACGAGCAGTACTTC.

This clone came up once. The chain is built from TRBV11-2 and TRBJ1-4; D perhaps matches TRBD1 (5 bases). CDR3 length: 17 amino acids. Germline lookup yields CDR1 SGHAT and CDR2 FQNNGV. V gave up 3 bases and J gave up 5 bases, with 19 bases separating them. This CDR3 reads CASSFEKAGGNNEKLFF. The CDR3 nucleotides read TGTGCCAGCAGCTTTGAAAAGGCGGGGGGTAACAATGAAAAACTGTTTTTT.

DNA for the CDR3: TGTGCCAGCAAACAGGGGCTCGTCAGCTCCTACGAGCAGTACTTC. Protein product: CASKQGLVSSYEQYF. This chain connects TRBV28 to TRBJ2-7, with 7 positions matching TRBD1. Germline lookup yields CDR1 MDHEN and CDR2 SYDVKM. Trimming took 7 bases from V and 0 from J; bases not matched to a gene: 9. The CDR3 runs to 15 residues.

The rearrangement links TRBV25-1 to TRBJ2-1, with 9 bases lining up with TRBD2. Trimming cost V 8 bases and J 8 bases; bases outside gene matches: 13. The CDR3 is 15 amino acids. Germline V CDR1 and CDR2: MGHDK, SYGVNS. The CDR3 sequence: CASSLPAGGPDEQFF. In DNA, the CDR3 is TGTGCCAGCTCTCTCCCCGCGGGGGGGCCAGATGAGCAGTTCTTC.

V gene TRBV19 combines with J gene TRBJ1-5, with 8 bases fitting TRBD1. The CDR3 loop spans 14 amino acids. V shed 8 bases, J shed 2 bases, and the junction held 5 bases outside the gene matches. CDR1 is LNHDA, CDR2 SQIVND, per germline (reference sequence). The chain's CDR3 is CASGAGGGNQPQHF. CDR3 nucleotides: TGTGCCAGTGGTGCAGGGGGCGGCAATCAGCCCCAGCATTTT.

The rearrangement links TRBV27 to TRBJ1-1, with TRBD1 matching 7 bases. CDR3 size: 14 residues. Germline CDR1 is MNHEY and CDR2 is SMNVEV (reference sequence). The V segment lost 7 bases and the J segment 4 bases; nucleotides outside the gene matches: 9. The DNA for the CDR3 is TGTGCCAGCACCCCGACAGGGCTGAGCACTGAAGCTTTCTTT. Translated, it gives CASTPTGLSTEAFF.

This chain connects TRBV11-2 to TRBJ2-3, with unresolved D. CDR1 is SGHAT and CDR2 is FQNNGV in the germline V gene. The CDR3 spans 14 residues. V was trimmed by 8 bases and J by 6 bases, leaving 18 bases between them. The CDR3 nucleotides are TGTGCCAGCGGTTGGTTAGCCCGCCCCGATACGCAGTATTTT. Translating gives CASGWLARPDTQYF.

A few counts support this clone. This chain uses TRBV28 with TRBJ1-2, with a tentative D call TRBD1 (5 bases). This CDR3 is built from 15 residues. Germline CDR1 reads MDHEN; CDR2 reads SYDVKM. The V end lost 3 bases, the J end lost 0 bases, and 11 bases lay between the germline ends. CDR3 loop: CASSLPTAANYGYTF. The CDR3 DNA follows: TGTGCCAGCAGTTTGCCGACAGCCGCTAACTATGGCTACACCTTC.

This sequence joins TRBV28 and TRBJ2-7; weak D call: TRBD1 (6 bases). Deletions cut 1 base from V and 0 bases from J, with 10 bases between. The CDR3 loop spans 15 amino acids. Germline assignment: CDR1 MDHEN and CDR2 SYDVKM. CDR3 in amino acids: CASSLLQGSSYEQYF. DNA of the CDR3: TGTGCCAGCAGTTTATTACAGGGCAGCTCCTACGAGCAGTACTTC.

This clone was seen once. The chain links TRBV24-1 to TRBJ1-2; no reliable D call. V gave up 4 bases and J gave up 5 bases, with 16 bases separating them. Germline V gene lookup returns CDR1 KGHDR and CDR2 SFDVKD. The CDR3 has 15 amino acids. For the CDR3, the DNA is TGTGCCACCAGTGACTCCCGTTCCCTTGTGTATGGCTACACCTTC. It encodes CATSDSRSLVYGYTF.